In this sample, the clone carrying this T cell receptor (beta chain) turned up many times. What it binds is not known. The data were taken from a study of identical twins. Germline CDR1 SGHVS, CDR2 FQNEAQ. The CDR3 length is 15 residues. Trimming at V came to 4 bases and at J to 0 bases, leaving 5 bases not matched to a gene. Each CDR3 protein is one row after TCRdb ran MiXCR on the 5' RACE reads. The repertoire holds 450,000 or so distinct CDR3 sequences, with roughly 13% as singletons. Study results and limitations: Those out-of-frame alpha sequences shared by twins showed an excess of low generation probability.

The data also belong to a second study, concerning yellow fever vaccine responses in identical twins. That publication notes: Among the twins, the vaccine T cell response reportedly seemed partly convergent and partly personalized.

Sequenced material: CD4+ T cells sorted from blood. The clonotype originates from a woman between 18 and 29 years old in good health. The J gene is TRBJ2-5, the V gene TRBV7-8, with TRBD2 matching 7 bases. Here the CDR3 reads CASSWEGFYQETQYF. CDR3 DNA sequence: TGTGCCAGCAGCTGGGAGGGGTTCTACCAAGAGACCCAGTACTTC.